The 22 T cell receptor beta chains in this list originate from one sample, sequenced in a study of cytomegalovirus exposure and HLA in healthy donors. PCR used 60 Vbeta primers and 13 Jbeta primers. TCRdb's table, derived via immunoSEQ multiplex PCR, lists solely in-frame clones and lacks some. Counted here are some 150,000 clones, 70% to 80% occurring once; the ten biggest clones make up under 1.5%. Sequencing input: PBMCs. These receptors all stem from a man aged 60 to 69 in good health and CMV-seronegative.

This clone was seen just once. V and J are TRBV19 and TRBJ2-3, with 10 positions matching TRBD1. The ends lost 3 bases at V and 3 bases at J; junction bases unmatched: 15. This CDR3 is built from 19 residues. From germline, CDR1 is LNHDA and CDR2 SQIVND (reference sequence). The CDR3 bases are TGTGCCAGTAGTATCCTACTTCCCGGGACAGGGGTTGGTACAGATACGCAGTATTTT. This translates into CASSILLPGTGVGTDTQYF.

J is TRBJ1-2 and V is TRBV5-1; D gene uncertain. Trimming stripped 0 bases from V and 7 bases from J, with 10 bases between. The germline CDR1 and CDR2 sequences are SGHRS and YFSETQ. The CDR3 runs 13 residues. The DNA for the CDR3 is TGCGCCAGCAGCTTGGCTGGGGAGGGTGGCTACACCTTC. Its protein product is CASSLAGEGGYTF. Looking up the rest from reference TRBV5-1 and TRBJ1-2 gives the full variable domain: KAGVTQTPRYLIKTRGQQVTLSCSPISGHRSVSWYQQTPGQGLQFLFEYFSETQRNKGNFPGRFSGRQFSNSRSEMNVSTLELGDSALYLCASSLAGEGGYTFGSGTRLTVV.

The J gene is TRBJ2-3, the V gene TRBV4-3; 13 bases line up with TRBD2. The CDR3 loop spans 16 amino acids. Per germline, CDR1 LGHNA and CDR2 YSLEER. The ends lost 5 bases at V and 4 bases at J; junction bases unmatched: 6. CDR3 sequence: CASSSSGLAGADTQYF. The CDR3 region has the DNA TGCGCCAGCAGCTCCTCAGGACTAGCGGGAGCAGATACGCAGTATTTT.

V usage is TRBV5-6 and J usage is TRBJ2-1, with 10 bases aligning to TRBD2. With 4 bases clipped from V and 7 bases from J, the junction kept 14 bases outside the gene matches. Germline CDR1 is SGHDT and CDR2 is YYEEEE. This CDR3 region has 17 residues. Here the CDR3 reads CASSPPLAGGMRNEQFF. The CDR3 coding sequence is TGTGCCAGCAGCCCCCCTTTAGCGGGAGGAATGAGAAATGAGCAGTTCTTC.

CDR3 sequence: CASIGLGDTQYF. The CDR3 DNA follows: TGTGCCAGCATAGGCCTCGGGGATACGCAGTATTTT. This chain joins TRBV5-4 and TRBJ2-3, with unresolved D. The CDR3 extends over 12 amino acids. Per the germline V gene, CDR1 is SGHNT and CDR2 is YYREEE (reference sequence). The V gene lost 6 bases and the J gene lost 6 bases, with 11 bases spanning the gap. The variable domain in full, with the rest retrieved from reference TRBV5-4 and TRBJ2-3, is ETGVTQSPTHLIKTRGQQVTLRCSSQSGHNTVSWYQQALGQGPQFIFQYYREEENGRGNFPPRFSGLQFPNYSSELNVNALELDDSALYLCASIGLGDTQYFGPGTRLTVL.

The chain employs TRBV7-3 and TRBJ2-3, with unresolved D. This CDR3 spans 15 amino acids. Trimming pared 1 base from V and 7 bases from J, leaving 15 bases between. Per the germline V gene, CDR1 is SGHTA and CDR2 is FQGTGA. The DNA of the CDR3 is TGTGCCAGCAGCTTAAATGCTGTCCCTAGTAATACGCAGTATTTT. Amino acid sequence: CASSLNAVPSNTQYF.

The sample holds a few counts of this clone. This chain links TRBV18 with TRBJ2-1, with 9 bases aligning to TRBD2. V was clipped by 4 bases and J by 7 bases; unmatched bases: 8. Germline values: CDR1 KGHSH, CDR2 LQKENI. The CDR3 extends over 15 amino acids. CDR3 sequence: CASSQYSGSGNEQFF. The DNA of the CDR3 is TGTGCCAGCTCACAGTATAGCGGGAGTGGTAATGAGCAGTTCTTC.

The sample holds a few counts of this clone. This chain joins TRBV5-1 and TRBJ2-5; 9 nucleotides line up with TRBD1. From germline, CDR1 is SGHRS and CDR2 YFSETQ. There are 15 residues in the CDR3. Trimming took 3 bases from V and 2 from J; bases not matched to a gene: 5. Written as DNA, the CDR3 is TGCGCCAGCAGCTCCCGGGACAGGGCTCAAGAGACCCAGTACTTC. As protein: CASSSRDRAQETQYF.

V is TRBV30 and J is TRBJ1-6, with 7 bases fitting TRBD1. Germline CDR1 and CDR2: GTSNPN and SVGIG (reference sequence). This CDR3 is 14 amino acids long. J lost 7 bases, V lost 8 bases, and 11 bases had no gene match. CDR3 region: CALGGGSSNSPLHF. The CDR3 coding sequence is TGTGCCCTAGGAGGGGGCAGCTCAAATTCACCCCTCCACTTT.

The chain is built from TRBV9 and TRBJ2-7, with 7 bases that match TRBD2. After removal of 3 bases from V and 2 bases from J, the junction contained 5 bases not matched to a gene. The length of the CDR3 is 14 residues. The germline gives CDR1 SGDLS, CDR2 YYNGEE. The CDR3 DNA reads TGTGCCAGCAGCGAGTCTAGCGGACCCTACGAGCAGTACTTC. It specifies CASSESSGPYEQYF.

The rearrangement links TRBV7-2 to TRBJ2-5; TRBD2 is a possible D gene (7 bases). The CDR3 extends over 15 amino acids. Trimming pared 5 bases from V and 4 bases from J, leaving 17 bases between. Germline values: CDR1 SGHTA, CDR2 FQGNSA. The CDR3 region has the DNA TGTGCCAGCAGCCTCAACCTCGGGGGGCGAGAGACCCAGTACTTC. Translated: CASSLNLGGRETQYF.

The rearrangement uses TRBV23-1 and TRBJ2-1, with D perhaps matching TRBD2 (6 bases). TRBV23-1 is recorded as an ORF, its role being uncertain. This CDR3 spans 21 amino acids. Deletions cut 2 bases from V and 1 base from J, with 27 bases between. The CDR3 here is CASSQIPGPGDFKGSYNEQFF. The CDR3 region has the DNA TGCGCCAGCAGTCAAATCCCGGGACCGGGAGATTTTAAGGGGTCCTACAATGAGCAGTTCTTC.

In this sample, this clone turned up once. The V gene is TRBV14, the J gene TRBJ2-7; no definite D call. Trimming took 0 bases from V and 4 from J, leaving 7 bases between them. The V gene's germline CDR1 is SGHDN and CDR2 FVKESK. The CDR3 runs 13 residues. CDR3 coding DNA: TGTGCCAGCAGCCAAGACACTTTATACGAGCAGTACTTC. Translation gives CASSQDTLYEQYF.

The CDR3 region is CASSQIPTSGEYEQYF. The CDR3 nucleotides read TGCGCCAGCAGCCAAATCCCTACTAGCGGGGAATACGAGCAGTACTTC. The chain links TRBV4-1 to TRBJ2-7, with 10 nucleotides matching TRBD2. This CDR3 has 16 residues. Germline assignment: CDR1 MGHRA and CDR2 YSYEKL. The V and J ends lost 2 bases and 4 bases, in that order; junction bases with no gene match: 8.

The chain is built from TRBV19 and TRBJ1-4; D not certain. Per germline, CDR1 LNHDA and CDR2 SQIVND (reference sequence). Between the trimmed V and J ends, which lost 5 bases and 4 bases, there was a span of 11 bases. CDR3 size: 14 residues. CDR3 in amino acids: CASSPREINEKLFF. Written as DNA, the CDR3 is TGTGCCAGTAGTCCACGGGAGATTAATGAAAAACTGTTTTTT.

The CDR3 bases are TGTGCCAGTAGTATCGACTACGGGGGGGCAGACGGCAAAAACATTCAGTACTTC. Amino acid sequence: CASSIDYGGADGKNIQYF. J is TRBJ2-4 and V is TRBV19, with TRBD2 identical over 8 bases. V was clipped by 3 bases and J by 3 bases; unmatched bases: 13. This CDR3 contains 18 residues. Germline V gene lookup returns CDR1 LNHDA and CDR2 SQIVND (reference sequence).

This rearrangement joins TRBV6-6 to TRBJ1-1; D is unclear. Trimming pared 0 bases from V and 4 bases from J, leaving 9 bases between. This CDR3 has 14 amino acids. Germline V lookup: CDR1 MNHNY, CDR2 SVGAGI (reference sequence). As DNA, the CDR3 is TGTGCCAGCAGTTACTCCCATGGCTCCACTGAAGCTTTCTTT. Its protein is CASSYSHGSTEAFF.

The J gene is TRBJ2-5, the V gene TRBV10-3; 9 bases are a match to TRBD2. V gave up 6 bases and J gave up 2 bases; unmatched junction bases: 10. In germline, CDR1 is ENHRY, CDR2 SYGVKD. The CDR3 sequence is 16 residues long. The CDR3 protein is CAISKALAGQQETQYF. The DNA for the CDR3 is TGTGCCATCAGCAAGGCACTAGCGGGCCAACAAGAGACCCAGTACTTC.

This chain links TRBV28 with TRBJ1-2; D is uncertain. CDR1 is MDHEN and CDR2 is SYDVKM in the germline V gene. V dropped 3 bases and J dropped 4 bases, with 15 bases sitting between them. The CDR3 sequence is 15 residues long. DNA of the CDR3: TGTGCCAGCAGTTTCCCTGCGCCCGATTCCTATGGCTACACCTTC. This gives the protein CASSFPAPDSYGYTF.

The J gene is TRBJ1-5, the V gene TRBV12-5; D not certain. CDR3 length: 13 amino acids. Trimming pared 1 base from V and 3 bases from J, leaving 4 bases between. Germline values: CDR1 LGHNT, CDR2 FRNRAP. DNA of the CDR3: TGTGCTAGTGGTTTGGGACTCAATCAGCCCCAGCATTTT. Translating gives CASGLGLNQPQHF.

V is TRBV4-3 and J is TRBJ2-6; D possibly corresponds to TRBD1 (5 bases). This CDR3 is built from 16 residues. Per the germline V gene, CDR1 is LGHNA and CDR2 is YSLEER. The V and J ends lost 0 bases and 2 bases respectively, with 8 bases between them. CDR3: CASSQEAGTGANVLTF. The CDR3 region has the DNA TGCGCCAGCAGCCAAGAAGCAGGGACTGGGGCCAACGTCCTGACTTTC.

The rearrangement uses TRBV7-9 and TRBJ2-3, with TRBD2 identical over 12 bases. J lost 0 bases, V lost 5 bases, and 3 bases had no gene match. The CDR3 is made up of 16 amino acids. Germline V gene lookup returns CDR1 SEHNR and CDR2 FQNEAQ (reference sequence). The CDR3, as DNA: TGTGCCAGCAGCATCGGGACTAGCGGGAGCACAGATACGCAGTATTTT. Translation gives CASSIGTSGSTDTQYF.